This entry lists 25 T cell receptor beta chains sequenced from one sample in a study of blood T cell repertoires in COVID-19. The assay was immunoSEQ multiplex PCR, and TCRdb's table has in-frame clones only and misses some. The data contain 150,000 or so clones, approximately 86% of them singletons. Material for sequencing was peripheral blood. These receptors came from a man aged 55-75 years with COVID-19, enrolled during active disease.

The CDR3 DNA is TGTGCCAGCAGGGATCAAGGGGCGAGCTCCTACAATGAGCAGTTCTTC. Protein product: CASRDQGASSYNEQFF. The chain is built from TRBV6-6 and TRBJ2-1, with TRBD1 as a possible D gene (5 bases). V was trimmed by 6 bases and J by 0 bases, leaving 15 bases between them. The CDR3 sequence is 16 residues long. Per germline, CDR1 MNHNY and CDR2 SVGAGI (reference sequence).

This chain joins TRBV5-1 and TRBJ2-7; 10 nucleotides agree with TRBD1. The V and J ends lost 4 bases and 3 bases, in that order; junction bases with no gene match: 4. The germline V gene has CDR1 SGHRS and CDR2 YFSETQ. The CDR3 has 14 amino acids. The DNA for the CDR3 is TGCGCCAGCAGCACCGGGACAGGGGTCTACGAGCAGTACTTC. Amino acids: CASSTGTGVYEQYF.

The gene calls are TRBV20-1 and TRBJ1-3; no definite D call. Per the germline V gene, CDR1 is DFQATT and CDR2 is SNEGSKA (reference sequence). There are 14 residues in the CDR3. Trimming removed 3 bases at V and 3 bases at J, with 12 bases between. For the CDR3, the DNA is TGCAGTGCTAGTACCCAATCGGGTGGAAACACCATATATTTT. Translation gives CSASTQSGGNTIYF.

The J gene is TRBJ1-2, the V gene TRBV29-1; weak D call: TRBD1 (5 bases). CDR1 SQVTM and CDR2 ANQGSEA come from the germline V gene. V was clipped by 6 bases and J by 1 base, with 12 bases between them. CDR3 length: 13 residues. The CDR3 loop reads CSVPGRYNYGYTF. Written as DNA, the CDR3 is TGCAGCGTCCCAGGGAGGTATAACTATGGCTACACCTTC.

The rearrangement uses TRBV19 and TRBJ1-3; TRBD1 matches 9 bases. This CDR3 has 17 residues. CDR1 LNHDA and CDR2 SQIVND come from the germline V gene (reference sequence). The ends lost 4 bases at V and 0 bases at J; junction bases unmatched: 7. The chain's CDR3 is CASSNPGQGHSGNTIYF. The CDR3 DNA reads TGTGCCAGTAGTAACCCGGGACAGGGCCACTCTGGAAACACCATATATTTT.

The chain couples TRBV6-4 to TRBJ1-3; 8 nucleotides line up with TRBD1. Germline CDR1 reads MRHNA; CDR2 reads SNTAGT. The length of the CDR3 is 22 residues. J gave up 0 bases and V 0 bases, and 19 bases lay outside the gene matches. CDR3 nucleotide sequence: TGTGCCAGCAGTGACTCGGAAAGGGGAGAAGTCCGACAGGGGAACTCTGGAAACACCATATATTTT. Protein: CASSDSERGEVRQGNSGNTIYF.

The gene calls are TRBV6-5 and TRBJ1-5; possible D gene TRBD1, 5 bases. The CDR3 runs 13 residues. Trimming took 5 bases from V and 4 from J, leaving 9 bases between them. Germline V lookup: CDR1 MNHEY, CDR2 SVGAGI. CDR3 residues: CASSRQMNQPQHF. The CDR3 DNA reads TGTGCCAGCAGTCGACAGATGAATCAGCCCCAGCATTTT.

This clone has just one count. Other DNA sequences in the same sample also yield this CDR3. This sequence joins TRBV7-9 and TRBJ1-5; D uncertain. This CDR3 comprises 15 residues. In germline, CDR1 is SEHNR, CDR2 FQNEAQ (reference sequence). V was trimmed by 2 bases and J by 0 bases, leaving 8 bases between them. CDR3 residues: CASSLSGLSNQPQHF. The CDR3 region has the DNA TGTGCCAGCAGCTTATCAGGCCTTAGCAATCAGCCCCAGCATTTT. Filled out from reference TRBV7-9 and TRBJ1-5, the complete variable domain reads DTGVSQNPRHKITKRGQNVTFRCDPISEHNRLYWYRQTLGQGPEFLTYFQNEAQLEKSRLLSDRFSAERPKGSFSTLEIQRTEQGDSAMYLCASSLSGLSNQPQHFGDGTRLSIL.

The rearrangement joins TRBV6-5 to TRBJ1-1; 7 bases fit TRBD1. The CDR3 extends over 14 amino acids. V shed 2 bases, J shed 1 base, and the junction held 1 base outside the gene matches. Germline assignment: CDR1 MNHEY and CDR2 SVGAGI. CDR3 coding DNA: TGTGCCAGCAGTTACGAGGGGGCGAACACTGAAGCTTTCTTT. Protein product: CASSYEGANTEAFF.

This clone is a singleton in its sample. The chain has TRBV5-1 and TRBJ2-6; D call uncertain. The ends were cut back, 9 bases at V and 0 bases at J, with 16 bases in the middle. CDR3 length: 16 amino acids. CDR1 SGHRS and CDR2 YFSETQ come from the germline V gene. CDR3 loop: CATSTDPNSGANVLTF. The CDR3 coding sequence is TGCGCCACCTCTACAGACCCCAACTCTGGGGCCAACGTCCTGACTTTC. Full variable domain (outside the CDR3, taken from reference TRBV5-1 and TRBJ2-6): KAGVTQTPRYLIKTRGQQVTLSCSPISGHRSVSWYQQTPGQGLQFLFEYFSETQRNKGNFPGRFSGRQFSNSRSEMNVSTLELGDSALYLCATSTDPNSGANVLTFGAGSRLTVL.

The chain uses TRBV4-3 and TRBJ1-2, with 8 bases that match TRBD1. This CDR3 comprises 14 residues. From germline, CDR1 is LGHNA and CDR2 YSLEER. With 0 bases clipped from V and 8 bases from J, the junction kept 5 bases outside the gene matches. CDR3 nucleotides: TGCGCCAGCAGCCAAGATCAGGGGGCGGGGGGCTACACCTTC. Translated: CASSQDQGAGGYTF.

V usage is TRBV7-2 and J usage is TRBJ1-1, with D perhaps matching TRBD1 (6 bases). V shed 6 bases and J shed 1 base, with 12 bases lying between them. Germline CDR1 SGHTA, CDR2 FQGNSA. The CDR3 consists of 14 residues. The CDR3: CASSPNRANTEAFF. In nucleotides, the CDR3 is TGTGCCAGCAGTCCGAACAGGGCGAACACTGAAGCTTTCTTT.

This clone was counted once. J is TRBJ1-5 and V is TRBV27, with a weak D call TRBD1 (5 bases). There are 13 residues in the CDR3. V gave up 4 bases and J gave up 7 bases, with 11 bases separating them. Per germline, CDR1 MNHEY and CDR2 SMNVEV (reference sequence). The CDR3 is CASSWNRGQPQHF. CDR3 coding DNA: TGTGCCAGCAGTTGGAACCGGGGGCAGCCCCAGCATTTT.

The sample holds one count of this clone. This chain joins TRBV11-1 and TRBJ2-5, with TRBD2 matching 11 bases. Trimming at V came to 2 bases and at J to 2 bases, leaving 4 bases not matched to a gene. This CDR3 is 16 amino acids long. Germline V lookup: CDR1 SGHAT, CDR2 FQDESV (reference sequence). CDR3 sequence reads: CASSLHGTSGQETQYF. The CDR3 DNA reads as TGTGCCAGCAGCTTACACGGGACTAGCGGACAAGAGACCCAGTACTTC. The entire variable domain, with the rest obtained from reference TRBV11-1 and TRBJ2-5, is as follows: EAEVAQSPRYKITEKSQAVAFWCDPISGHATLYWYRQILGQGPELLVQFQDESVVDDSQLPKDRFSAERLKGVDSTLKIQPAELGDSAMYLCASSLHGTSGQETQYFGPGTRLLVL.

The rearrangement joins TRBV5-1 to TRBJ1-2; 12 nucleotides match TRBD1. The V and J ends lost 2 bases and 7 bases, in that order; junction bases with no gene match: 12. Per the germline V gene, CDR1 is SGHRS and CDR2 is YFSETQ. This CDR3 has 17 amino acids. CDR3 bases: TGCGCCAGCAGCTTACGTCCCGGGACAGGGGGCGAGGGTGGCTACACCTTC. Its protein product is CASSLRPGTGGEGGYTF.

The chain carries TRBV11-2 and TRBJ2-3; no definite D call. The CDR3 totals 14 residues. Germline V lookup: CDR1 SGHAT, CDR2 FQNNGV. With 3 bases removed from V and 0 bases from J, the gap between germline ends came to 7 bases. The CDR3 nucleotides read TGTGCCAGCAGCTTGGTAACTAGCACAGATACGCAGTATTTT. Protein: CASSLVTSTDTQYF.

This sequence joins TRBV27 and TRBJ2-7; 10 bases match TRBD1. V lost 6 bases to trimming and J lost 6 bases; unmatched junction nucleotides: 8. CDR1 and CDR2 (germline): MNHEY, SMNVEV (reference sequence). The CDR3 is 14 residues long. CDR3 DNA sequence: TGTGCCAGCAGGGTGGGACAGGGGATCGGCGAGCAGTACTTC. It yields the protein CASRVGQGIGEQYF.

The rearrangement joins TRBV7-2 to TRBJ2-5; maybe TRBD1 (5 bases). The CDR3 extends over 13 amino acids. V was cut by 1 base and J by 3 bases, with 6 bases left in between. Looked up from germline, CDR1 is SGHTA and CDR2 is FQGNSA. CDR3 sequence: CASSLVREETQYF. DNA of the CDR3: TGTGCCAGCAGCTTAGTCAGGGAAGAGACCCAGTACTTC. The full variable domain, completed using reference TRBV7-2 and TRBJ2-5, is GAGVSQSPSNKVTEKGKDVELRCDPISGHTALYWYRQSLGQGLEFLIYFQGNSAPDKSGLPSDRFSAERTGGSVSTLTIQRTQQEDSAVYLCASSLVREETQYFGPGTRLLVL.

A few counts support this clone. The chain recombines TRBV7-9 with TRBJ1-1; D is perhaps TRBD1 (6 bases). The CDR3 has 17 amino acids. V lost 4 bases and J lost 0, with 18 bases in between. Germline V gene sequence: CDR1 SEHNR, CDR2 FQNEAQ (reference sequence). In DNA form, the CDR3 reads TGTGCCAGCAGCTCTCGTGGACAGAGTCTTGTGAACACTGAAGCTTTCTTT. This encodes CASSSRGQSLVNTEAFF.

The V gene is TRBV10-3, the J gene TRBJ1-5; the match to TRBD1 covers 8 bases. Germline CDR1 is ENHRY and CDR2 is SYGVKD. The V gene end was trimmed by 3 bases and the J gene end by 3 bases; junction bases not matched to a gene: 1. The CDR3 spans 14 residues. The chain's CDR3 is CAISDRGLNQPQHF. The CDR3 DNA reads as TGTGCCATCAGTGACAGGGGGCTCAATCAGCCCCAGCATTTT.

The chain carries TRBV4-3 and TRBJ2-3; tentative D call: TRBD1 (5 bases). This CDR3 is 15 amino acids long. V gave up 0 bases and J gave up 1 base, with 8 bases separating them. Looked up from germline, CDR1 is LGHNA and CDR2 is YSLEER. The CDR3 nucleotides are TGCGCCAGCAGCCAAGATGGGGCGGGCACAGATACGCAGTATTTT. This codes for CASSQDGAGTDTQYF.

The CDR3 here is CASSFRQGARLAGELFF. As DNA, the CDR3 is TGTGCCAGCAGTTTTCGGCAGGGGGCGCGCCTCGCCGGGGAGCTGTTTTTT. This chain links TRBV28 with TRBJ2-2; 8 bases line up with TRBD1. The CDR3 extends over 17 amino acids. V shed 3 bases and J 6 bases; nucleotides not matched to a gene: 12. CDR1 is MDHEN, CDR2 SYDVKM, per germline.

J is TRBJ2-6 and V is TRBV2; possibly TRBD1 for D (6 bases). V lost 3 bases and J 1 base, leaving 10 bases between the germline ends. Germline CDR1 reads SNHLY; CDR2 reads FYNNEI. This CDR3 region has 16 residues. The CDR3 spells CASSDQGMSGANVLTF. CDR3 DNA: TGTGCCAGCAGTGACCAGGGGATGTCTGGGGCCAACGTCCTGACTTTC.

The rearrangement links TRBV25-1 to TRBJ1-4; 7 nucleotides match TRBD1. Germline CDR1 MGHDK, CDR2 SYGVNS. The CDR3 is 12 residues long. After removal of 8 bases from V and 5 bases from J, the junction contained 2 bases not matched to a gene. The DNA of the CDR3 is TGTGCCAGCCGGGACAGCAATGAAAAACTGTTTTTT. It translates to CASRDSNEKLFF.

This chain links TRBV10-3 with TRBJ2-3; 8 nucleotides match TRBD1. V trimming: 0 bases; J trimming: 6 bases; junction bases outside the gene matches: 17. This CDR3 is 19 amino acids long. Germline CDR1 and CDR2: ENHRY and SYGVKD. The CDR3 DNA reads as TGTGCCATCAGTGAGTCGAGTCGGGCCGAGGGCAGGGGGCGGGATACGCAGTATTTT. It specifies CAISESSRAEGRGRDTQYF.